Listed below are T cell receptor beta chains from one sample, sequenced in a study of T cell responses to AZD1222 COVID-19 vaccine. TCRdb's copy holds only in-frame clones and misses some; the assay was immunoSEQ multiplex PCR. This repertoire shows 85,000 to 110,000 clones, roughly 87% found once; its top ten account for about 5%. The sequencing used peripheral blood, collected on day 0 of AZD1222 vaccination. The receptors come from an adult in good health. Both conserved end residues are part of each CDR3. A D gene is named only where the DNA matches it firmly. Clone sizes are given selectively: once, few, many, or a class where the clone is expanded.

d_gene	v_gene	j_gene	abundance	len	CDR3nt	CDR3aa
TRBD2	TRBV9	TRBJ2-1	.	18	TGTGCCAGCAGCGTAGCCACCACCGGGACTAGCGGGGGAGATGAGCAGTTCTTC	CASSVATTGTSGGDEQFF
TRBD2	TRBV13	TRBJ2-7	.	16	TGTGCCAGCAGCCCCCTCACTAGCGGGGGTGGGGACGAGCAGTACTTC	CASSPLTSGGGDEQYF
TRBD2	TRBV30	TRBJ2-3	.	14	TGTGCCTGGTCTGGCGGGGGAAGTGAAGATACGCAGTATTTT	CAWSGGGSEDTQYF
TRBD1	TRBV3-1/TRBV3-2	TRBJ2-2	.	16	TGTGCCAGCAGCCATCCGACAGGGGGATATACCGGGGAGCTGTTTTTT	CASSHPTGGYTGELFF
.	TRBV27	TRBJ1-6	few	14	TGTGCCAGCACTCGCGGGGCTCGGAATTCACCCCTCCACTTT	CASTRGARNSPLHF
.	TRBV5-5	TRBJ1-1	.	18	TGTGCCAGCAGCCCCCATCCCCCCCGGGCCGAGGGTTCGACTGAAGCTTTCTTT	CASSPHPPRAEGSTEAFF
.	TRBV9	TRBJ2-5	.	15	TGTGCCAGCAGCGAGAGGGCGGGGGCGCGGGAGACCCAGTACTTC	CASSERAGARETQYF
.	TRBV2	TRBJ1-5	once	14	TGTGCCAGCAGCGAGGGTGTAAAAAATCAGCCCCAGCATTTT	CASSEGVKNQPQHF
.	TRBV12-3/TRBV12-4	TRBJ1-4	few	13	TGTGCCAGCAGTTTGAGAGGGAATGAAAAACTGTTTTTT	CASSLRGNEKLFF
TRBD1	TRBV6-5	TRBJ1-2	.	15	TGTGCCAGCAGAGAGATACAGGGGATCAACTATGGCTACACCTTC	CASREIQGINYGYTF
.	TRBV6-5	TRBJ1-1	.	14	TGTGCCAGCAGTTATGGGGGGCCCGGCACTGAAGCTTTCTTT	CASSYGGPGTEAFF
.	TRBV4-1	TRBJ1-3	.	14	TGCGCCAGCAGCCAAGGACCACAAGGAAACACCATATATTTT	CASSQGPQGNTIYF
.	TRBV7-6	TRBJ1-5	.	13	TGTGCCAGCAGCCCTCTTGAGTATCAGCCCCAGCATTTT	CASSPLEYQPQHF
.	TRBV28	TRBJ2-7	.	15	TGTGCCAGCAGTTTGTTTTTTCGCAGCTCCTACGAGCAGTACTTC	CASSLFFRSSYEQYF
TRBD1	TRBV10-3	TRBJ1-1	.	13	TGTGCCATCAGGGGACAGGAGAACACTGAAGCTTTCTTT	CAIRGQENTEAFF
.	TRBV14	TRBJ2-3	.	15	TGTGCCAGCAGCCAAGATTGGGAAAGCACAGATACGCAGTATTTT	CASSQDWESTDTQYF
.	TRBV6-5	TRBJ2-5	once	15	TGTGCCAGCAGTCTAGACTCAACGCCCCTGGAGACCCAGTACTTC	CASSLDSTPLETQYF
.	TRBV14	TRBJ2-7	.	15	TGTGCCAGCAGCCAAGTACGTTTGGGGGGCAACGAGCAGTACTTC	CASSQVRLGGNEQYF
.	TRBV6-5	TRBJ1-4	.	15	TGTGCCAGCAGCCCAACGAGGGCAACTAATGAAAAACTGTTTTTT	CASSPTRATNEKLFF
TRBD2	TRBV27	TRBJ2-7	.	15	TGTGCCAGCAGTTTATCGACTAGCGGGGGGGGTGAGCAGTACTTC	CASSLSTSGGGEQYF
TRBD1	TRBV4-3	TRBJ1-1	.	13	TGCGCCAGCAGCCAAGAGACAGGGATTGAAGCTTTCTTT	CASSQETGIEAFF
.	TRBV6-5	TRBJ1-6	.	14	TGTGCCAGCACTCGGGACCGTAGGGGTTCACCCCTCCACTTT	CASTRDRRGSPLHF
.	TRBV4-1	TRBJ2-1	.	15	TGCGCCAGCAGCCAGGGGCTATTGGGCTACAATGAGCAGTTCTTC	CASSQGLLGYNEQFF
.	TRBV5-1	TRBJ1-4	.	15	TGCGCCAGCAACTTCGCCGGGACGGAAGGAGAAAAACTGTTTTTT	CASNFAGTEGEKLFF
TRBD2	TRBV19	TRBJ2-7	.	17	TGTGCCAGTAGTATATTAGGGACTAGCGGGGCGCACTACGAGCAGTACTTC	CASSILGTSGAHYEQYF
TRBD1	TRBV30	TRBJ1-2	once	13	TGTGCCTGGAGGGTACAGGGGGCGAGAGGCTACACCTTC	CAWRVQGARGYTF
TRBD1	TRBV28	TRBJ1-5	.	14	TGTGCCAGCAGTTTAGGGACAGGGAATCAGCCCCAGCATTTT	CASSLGTGNQPQHF
.	TRBV11-2	TRBJ1-3	.	13	TGTGCCAGCAGCCCCGGCCCCGGAAACACCATATATTTT	CASSPGPGNTIYF
.	TRBV6-2/TRBV6-3	TRBJ1-1	.	13	TGTGCCAGCAGTCTGGCAGTAAGAGGTGAAGCTTTCTTT	CASSLAVRGEAFF
TRBD2	TRBV11-2	TRBJ2-1	.	17	TGTGCCAGCAGCGGGGCTAGCGGGTTCAGAACCTACAATGAGCAGTTCTTC	CASSGASGFRTYNEQFF
.	TRBV19	TRBJ2-3	.	12	TGTGCCAGTACCGATAGGGGGGATACGCAGTATTTT	CASTDRGDTQYF
.	TRBV19	TRBJ1-3	.	15	TGTGCCAGTAGTTCTGTTCGGGTCTCTGGAAACACCATATATTTT	CASSSVRVSGNTIYF
TRBD2	TRBV4-3	TRBJ2-3	.	20	TGCGCCAGCAGCCAAGGGGGACTAGCGGGTCACTTAGTCAGCACAGATACGCAGTATTTT	CASSQGGLAGHLVSTDTQYF
.	TRBV4-3	TRBJ1-1	.	14	TGCGCCAGCAGCCCAGGGGAGAGGAACACTGAAGCTTTCTTT	CASSPGERNTEAFF
TRBD1	TRBV4-1	TRBJ1-2	.	16	TGCGCCAGCAGCCGCGAGGAGGGGGCCTATTGGTATGGCTACACCTTC	CASSREEGAYWYGYTF
.	TRBV29-1	TRBJ1-4	.	15	TGCAGCGTTGAAGATCCCTTTGAAACTAATGAAAAACTGTTTTTT	CSVEDPFETNEKLFF
.	TRBV11-2	TRBJ1-2	.	17	TGTGCCAGCAGCTTTTCGACAGGAGGGACGGGTAACTATGGCTACACCTTC	CASSFSTGGTGNYGYTF
TRBD2	TRBV11-2	TRBJ2-1	.	15	TGTGCCAGCAGCATGGGACTAGCGGGCCGAGCAGAGCAGTTCTTC	CASSMGLAGRAEQFF
.	TRBV25-1	TRBJ1-1	.	14	TGTGCCAGCATCTCCGCGGGCAAGGGCACTGAAGCTTTCTTT	CASISAGKGTEAFF
TRBD1	TRBV5-1	TRBJ1-4	.	15	TGCGCCAGCAGGTCCGGGACAGGGGATGGAGAAAAACTGTTTTTT	CASRSGTGDGEKLFF
TRBD2	TRBV5-1	TRBJ2-7	.	14	TGCGCCAGCAGCCCAGCGGGGGGGCCCCACGAGCAGTACTTC	CASSPAGGPHEQYF
TRBD2	TRBV19	TRBJ2-1	once	16	TGTGCCAGTAGTATAACCGGGGGGTCCTCCTACAATGAGCAGTTCTTC	CASSITGGSSYNEQFF
TRBD1	TRBV5-1	TRBJ2-3	once	16	TGCGCCAGCAGCTTGGGAGACAGGGTCGGTACAGATACGCAGTATTTT	CASSLGDRVGTDTQYF
.	TRBV6-5	TRBJ2-2	.	13	TGTGCCAGCAGTCACCCCGTATCCGGGGAGCTGTTTTTT	CASSHPVSGELFF
TRBD2	TRBV3-1/TRBV3-2	TRBJ2-3	.	15	TGTGCCAGCAGCCAGGGGCGGGGGGGAGGAGATACGCAGTATTTT	CASSQGRGGGDTQYF
TRBD1	TRBV10-3	TRBJ2-2	.	13	TGTGCCATCTCGGGACAGTCCCCCGGGGAGCTGTTTTTT	CAISGQSPGELFF